This note documents a single TCR beta chain sequence. Other DNA sequences in this specimen translate into the identical CDR3. The data originate from a study of graft-versus-host responses after intestinal transplantation. Repertoires were generated with immunoSEQ multiplex PCR, while TCRdb's copy carries only in-frame clones and drops some. The profile covers about 54,000 clones, with about 90% appearing a single time and approximately 5.1% taken by the ten largest. The ends were cut back, 4 bases at V and 2 bases at J, with 20 bases in the middle. CDR1 SGHNT and CDR2 YYREEE come from the germline V gene (reference sequence). The CDR3 spans 17 residues.

The sample here was PBMCs, taken nearly 670 days after intestinal transplant. The receptor's source is a human patient who received an intestinal transplant, so some T cells may come from the graft donor. The chain has TRBV5-4 and TRBJ2-3; TRBD2 might be the D (7 bases). DNA for the CDR3: TGTGCCAGCAGCAACCCCCTACTGCGGGGGCTCACAGATACGCAGTATTTT. Its protein is CASSNPLLRGLTDTQYF.